The T cell receptor beta chain under discussion was sequenced for a study of cytomegalovirus exposure and HLA in healthy donors. Sequencing used immunoSEQ multiplex PCR; TCRdb keeps in-frame clones, though not all of them. Of around 130,000 clones listed, around 92% are singletons. The donors were part of the approximately 130-subject validation cohort, which stood apart from the roughly 680-subject first cohort. Per the germline V gene, CDR1 is MNHEY and CDR2 is SVGAGI. The CDR3 covers 16 residues. V lost 3 bases to trimming and J lost 0 bases, with 12 bases between them. The chain uses TRBV6-5 and TRBJ2-4; no clear D. The clonotype originates from a man aged 25 to 45 in good health and CMV-seronegative. The source material was PBMCs. DNA for the CDR3: TGTGCCAGCAGTTATAACGGGTTTGAAGCCAAAAACATTCAGTACTTC. This sequence encodes CASSYNGFEAKNIQYF.